This T cell receptor beta chain appears in the sequencing data of a study of T cell changes during pregnancy in multiple sclerosis. Germline CDR1 SNHLY, CDR2 FYNNEI. There are 17 residues in the CDR3. V lost 5 bases, J lost 2 bases, and 11 bases stayed unmatched. Repertoires were generated with immunoSEQ multiplex PCR, while TCRdb's copy carries only in-frame clones and drops some. The data show fewer than 30,000 clones, roughly 92% seen once. The sequence was collected from a female donor with multiple sclerosis, enrolled in a pregnancy study. This chain joins TRBV2 and TRBJ2-3; 9 bases agree with TRBD1. Sequenced material: CD8+ T cells from peripheral blood mononuclear cells, taken before pregnancy. The CDR3 region has the DNA TGTGCCAGCAGTCAAATCGGGACAGGGCGGGACACAGATACGCAGTATTTT. Amino acid sequence: CASSQIGTGRDTDTQYF.